This TCR beta chain was sequenced for a study of blood T cell repertoires in COVID-19. As processed by the authors: The assay estimated nucleated cells by amplifying reference gene primers. Clones were sequenced by immunoSEQ multiplex PCR, and TCRdb holds only the in-frame ones, with some missing. V, J and clone size derive from that table, while D and trimming were established from the DNA sequence. Of about 260,000 clones in the sample, more than 75% are singletons; the top ten hold approximately 9.8%. CDR1 SEHNR and CDR2 FQNEAQ come from the germline V gene (reference sequence). This CDR3 has 12 residues. Trimming removed 6 bases from V and 8 bases from J, with 12 bases in between.

The source of this sequence is a man between 35 and 55 years old who had recovered from COVID-19. Sequenced sample: peripheral blood. The chain carries TRBV7-9 and TRBJ2-3; tentatively, D is TRBD1 (6 bases). The CDR3 is CASRSQGGTQYF. CDR3 in DNA: TGTGCCAGCAGATCACAGGGTGGTACGCAGTATTTT.